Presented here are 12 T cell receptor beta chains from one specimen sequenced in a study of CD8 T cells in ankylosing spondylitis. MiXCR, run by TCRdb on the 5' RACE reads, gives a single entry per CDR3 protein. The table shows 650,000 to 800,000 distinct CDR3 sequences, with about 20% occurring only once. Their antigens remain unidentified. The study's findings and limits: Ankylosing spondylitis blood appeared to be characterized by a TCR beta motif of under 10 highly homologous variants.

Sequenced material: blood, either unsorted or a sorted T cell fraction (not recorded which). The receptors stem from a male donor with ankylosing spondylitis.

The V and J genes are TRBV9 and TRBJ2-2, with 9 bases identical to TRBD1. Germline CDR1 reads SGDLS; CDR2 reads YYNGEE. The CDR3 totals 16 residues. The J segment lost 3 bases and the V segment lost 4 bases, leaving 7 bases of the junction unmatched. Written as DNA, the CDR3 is TGTGCCAGCAGCTCAAGGGACAGGGATGACACCGGGGAGCTGTTTTTT. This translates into CASSSRDRDDTGELFF.

This chain's CDR3 is CAIRKTGGAYGYTF. The CDR3 bases are TGTGCCATCAGAAAGACAGGGGGCGCTTATGGCTACACCTTC. The chain carries TRBV10-3 and TRBJ1-2; 10 nucleotides match TRBD1. The germline CDR1 and CDR2 sequences are ENHRY and SYGVKD. The length of the CDR3 is 14 residues. Losses at the gene ends were 6 bases for V and 5 bases for J; bases not matched to a gene: 6.

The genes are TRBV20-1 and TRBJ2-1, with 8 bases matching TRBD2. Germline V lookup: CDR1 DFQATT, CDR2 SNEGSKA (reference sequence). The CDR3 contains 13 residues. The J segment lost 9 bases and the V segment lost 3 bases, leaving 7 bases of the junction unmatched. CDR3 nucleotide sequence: TGCAGTGCTAGGCGGGGGGCGACCCTTGAGCAGTTCTTC. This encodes CSARRGATLEQFF.

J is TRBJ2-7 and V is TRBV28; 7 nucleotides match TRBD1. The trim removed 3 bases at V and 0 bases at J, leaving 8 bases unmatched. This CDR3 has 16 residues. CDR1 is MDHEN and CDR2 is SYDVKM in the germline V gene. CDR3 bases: TGTGCCAGCAGTTTGTGGGCAGGGGGAGCCTCCTACGAGCAGTACTTC. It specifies CASSLWAGGASYEQYF. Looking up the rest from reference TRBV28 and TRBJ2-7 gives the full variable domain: DVKVTQSSRYLVKRTGEKVFLECVQDMDHENMFWYRQDPGLGLRLIYFSYDVKMKEKGDIPEGYSVSREKKERFSLILESASTNQTSMYLCASSLWAGGASYEQYFGPGTRLTVT.

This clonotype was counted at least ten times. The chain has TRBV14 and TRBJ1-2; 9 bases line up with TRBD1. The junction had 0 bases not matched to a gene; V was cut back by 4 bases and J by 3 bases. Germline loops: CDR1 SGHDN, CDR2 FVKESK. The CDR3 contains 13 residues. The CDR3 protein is CASSRDRDYGYTF. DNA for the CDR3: TGTGCCAGCAGCCGGGACAGGGACTATGGCTACACCTTC.

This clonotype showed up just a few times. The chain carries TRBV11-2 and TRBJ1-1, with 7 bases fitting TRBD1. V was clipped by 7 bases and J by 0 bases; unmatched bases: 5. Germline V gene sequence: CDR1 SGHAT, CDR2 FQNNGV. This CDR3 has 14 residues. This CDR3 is CASTQGLMNTEAFF. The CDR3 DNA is TGTGCCAGCACACAGGGGCTTATGAACACTGAAGCTTTCTTT.

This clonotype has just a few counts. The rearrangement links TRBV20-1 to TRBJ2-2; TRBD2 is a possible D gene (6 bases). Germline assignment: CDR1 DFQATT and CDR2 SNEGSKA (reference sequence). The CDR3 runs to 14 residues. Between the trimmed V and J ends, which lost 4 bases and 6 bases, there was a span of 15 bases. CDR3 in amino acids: CSANLARGAGELFF. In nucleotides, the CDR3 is TGCAGTGCTAACCTAGCGAGAGGGGCCGGGGAGCTGTTTTTT.

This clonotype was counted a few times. The CDR3 DNA is TGTGCCAGCAGTTTAGGTTGGGGACAGGAAGCTTTCTTT. Translation: CASSLGWGQEAFF. The chain employs TRBV27 and TRBJ1-1; TRBD1 matches at 7 bases. The trim removed 2 bases at V and 8 bases at J, leaving 5 bases unmatched. The CDR3 totals 13 residues. CDR1 and CDR2 from the germline V gene are MNHEY and SMNVEV (reference sequence).

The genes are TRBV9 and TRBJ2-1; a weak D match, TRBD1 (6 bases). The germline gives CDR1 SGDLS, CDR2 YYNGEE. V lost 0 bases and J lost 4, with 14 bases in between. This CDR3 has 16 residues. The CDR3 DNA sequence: TGTGCCAGCAGCGTAGAGGGGGTGGGAATGTACAATGAGCAGTTCTTC. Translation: CASSVEGVGMYNEQFF.

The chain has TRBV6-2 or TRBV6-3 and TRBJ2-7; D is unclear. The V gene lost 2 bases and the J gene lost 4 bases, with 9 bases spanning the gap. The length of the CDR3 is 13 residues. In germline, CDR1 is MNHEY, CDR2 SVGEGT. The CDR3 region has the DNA TGTGCCAGCAGTTACGGGTTTAAGTACGAGCAGTACTTC. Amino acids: CASSYGFKYEQYF.

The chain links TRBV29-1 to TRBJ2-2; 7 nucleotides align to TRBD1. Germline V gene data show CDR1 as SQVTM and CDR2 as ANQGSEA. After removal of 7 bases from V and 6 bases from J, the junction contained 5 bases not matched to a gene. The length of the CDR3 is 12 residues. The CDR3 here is CSARTGAGELFF. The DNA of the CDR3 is TGCAGCGCCAGAACAGGGGCCGGGGAGCTGTTTTTT.

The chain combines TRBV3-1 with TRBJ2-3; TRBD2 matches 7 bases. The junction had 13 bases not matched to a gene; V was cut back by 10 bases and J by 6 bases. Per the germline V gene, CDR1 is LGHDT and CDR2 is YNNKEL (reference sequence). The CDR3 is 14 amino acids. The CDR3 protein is CATTDEAGPDTQYF. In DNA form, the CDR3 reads TGTGCCACTACTGATGAAGCGGGGCCGGATACGCAGTATTTT.